These 2 T cell receptor beta chains came from one sample sequenced in a study of T-cell memory formation after mild COVID-19. TCRdb fed the 5' RACE reads into MiXCR, producing one record per CDR3 protein. This table has fewer than 600,000 distinct CDR3 sequences, about 20% appearing once. Sequencing was carried out using PBMCs or a T cell subset sorted from them (not recorded which). These receptor sequences come from an adult woman who had mild COVID-19 (a few samples of this study predate the infection). Cell type and time point are not known.

This clonotype has more than one count but fewer than ten. The V call is TRBV20-1, the J call TRBJ2-1, with 7 bases aligning to TRBD2. V was clipped by 6 bases and J by 3 bases; unmatched bases: 17. This CDR3 contains 17 residues. Germline V gene sequence: CDR1 DFQATT, CDR2 SNEGSKA (reference sequence). CDR3 in amino acids: CSASGPGLSIVYNEQFF. In nucleotides, the CDR3 is TGCAGTGCGAGTGGACCGGGACTATCCATCGTCTACAATGAGCAGTTCTTC.

This clonotype was seen a handful of times. This CDR3 reads CASSLNGAGNQPQHF. The CDR3 bases are TGTGCCAGCAGCTTGAACGGGGCTGGCAATCAGCCCCAGCATTTT. The V and J genes are TRBV5-6 and TRBJ1-5, with D possibly being TRBD1 (5 bases). Looked up from germline, CDR1 is SGHDT and CDR2 is YYEEEE. The germline V and J ends were trimmed by 1 base and 2 bases, with 10 bases remaining between them. CDR3 size: 15 residues.